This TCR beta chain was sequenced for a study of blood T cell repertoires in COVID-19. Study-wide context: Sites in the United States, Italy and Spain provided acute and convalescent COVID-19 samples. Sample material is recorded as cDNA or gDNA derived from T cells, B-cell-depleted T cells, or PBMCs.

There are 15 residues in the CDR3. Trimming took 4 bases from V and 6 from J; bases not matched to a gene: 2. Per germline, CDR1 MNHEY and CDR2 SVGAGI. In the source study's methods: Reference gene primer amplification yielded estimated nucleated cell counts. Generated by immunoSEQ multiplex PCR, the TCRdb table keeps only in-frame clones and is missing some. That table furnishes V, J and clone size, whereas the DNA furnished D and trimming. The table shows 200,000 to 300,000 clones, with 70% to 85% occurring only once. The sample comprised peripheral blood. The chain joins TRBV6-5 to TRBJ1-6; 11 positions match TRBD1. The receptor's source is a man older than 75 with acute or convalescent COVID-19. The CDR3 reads CASSFGQGANSPLHF. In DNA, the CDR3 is TGTGCCAGCAGTTTCGGACAGGGGGCTAATTCACCCCTCCACTTT.